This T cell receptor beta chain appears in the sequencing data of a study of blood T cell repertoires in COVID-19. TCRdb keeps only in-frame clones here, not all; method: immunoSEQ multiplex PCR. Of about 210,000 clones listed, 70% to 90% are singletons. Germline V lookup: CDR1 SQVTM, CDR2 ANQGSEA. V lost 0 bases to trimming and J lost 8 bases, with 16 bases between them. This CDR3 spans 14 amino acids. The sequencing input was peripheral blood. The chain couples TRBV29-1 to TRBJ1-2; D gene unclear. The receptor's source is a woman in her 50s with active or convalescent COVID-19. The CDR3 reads CSVEDSDPAQGYTF. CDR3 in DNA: TGCAGCGTTGAAGACTCAGATCCGGCACAGGGCTACACCTTC.